The 22 T cell receptor beta chains below come from one sample, sequenced in a study of T-cell memory formation after mild COVID-19. TCRdb re-derived calls from the 5' RACE reads in MiXCR, one entry per CDR3 protein. The repertoire holds 150,000 to 200,000 distinct CDR3 sequences, with approximately 15% as singletons. Sequencing was carried out using PBMCs or a T cell subset sorted from them (not recorded which). Every receptor here comes from an adult woman who had mild COVID-19 (a few samples of this study predate the infection). Cell type and time point are not known.

The chain links TRBV5-6 to TRBJ2-1, with D possibly matching TRBD2 (5 bases). The germline V and J ends were trimmed by 3 bases and 1 base, with 11 bases remaining between them. The CDR3 loop spans 15 amino acids. CDR1 and CDR2 (germline): SGHDT, YYEEEE. CDR3 bases: TGTGCCAGCAGCTGGGCGGGTGAGTCCTACAATGAGCAGTTCTTC. Its translation: CASSWAGESYNEQFF.

In this sample, this clonotype turned up a few times. This rearrangement joins TRBV20-1 to TRBJ2-5; D is undetermined. CDR1 is DFQATT, CDR2 SNEGSKA, per germline (reference sequence). The V gene lost 2 bases and the J gene lost 2 bases, with 9 bases spanning the gap. The CDR3 has 13 residues. The CDR3 DNA sequence: TGCAGTGCTAGACTTGGAGTTCAAGAGACCCAGTACTTC. Translated: CSARLGVQETQYF.

The chain combines TRBV7-3 with TRBJ2-3, with D perhaps matching TRBD2 (6 bases). Looked up from germline, CDR1 is SGHTA and CDR2 is FQGTGA. The germline V and J ends were trimmed by 5 bases and 3 bases, with 12 bases remaining between them. The CDR3 is 14 amino acids. In nucleotides, the CDR3 is TGTGCCAGCAGCCCGGGACTTCCGACAGATACGCAGTATTTT. Protein product: CASSPGLPTDTQYF.

This clonotype occurred a few times. The chain links TRBV24-1 to TRBJ2-3; no firm D call. This CDR3 has 16 residues. Germline V gene sequence: CDR1 KGHDR, CDR2 SFDVKD. With 5 bases removed from V and 0 bases from J, the gap between germline ends came to 14 bases. The CDR3 DNA is TGTGCCACCAGTGGAGGCGGTCCTTTTAGCACAGATACGCAGTATTTT. It yields the protein CATSGGGPFSTDTQYF.

This clonotype has only a few counts. V is TRBV7-9 and J is TRBJ2-1; 8 nucleotides align to TRBD1. The CDR3 loop spans 14 amino acids. Germline V lookup: CDR1 SEHNR, CDR2 FQNEAQ (reference sequence). The junction had 11 bases not matched to a gene; V was cut back by 5 bases and J by 11 bases. DNA of the CDR3: TGTGCCAGCAGCAGCGGACAGGGTGAGGGGCAGCAGTTCTTC. Translated, it gives CASSSGQGEGQQFF.

The chain uses TRBV2 and TRBJ2-1; D gene ambiguous. Per the germline V gene, CDR1 is SNHLY and CDR2 is FYNNEI. V lost 1 base and J lost 4, with 5 bases in between. The CDR3 contains 13 residues. CDR3 residues: CASSEEGYNEQFF. As DNA, the CDR3 is TGTGCCAGCAGTGAAGAGGGATACAATGAGCAGTTCTTC.

The chain carries TRBV20-1 and TRBJ2-1, with TRBD2 matching over 14 bases. In germline, CDR1 is DFQATT, CDR2 SNEGSKA (reference sequence). The CDR3 length is 20 residues. V lost 6 bases, J lost 2 bases, and 18 bases stayed unmatched. The CDR3 DNA reads as TGCAGTGCGGATCCGGGCCGCCAGACTAGCGGGAGGGTGACCTACAATGAGCAGTTCTTC. Encoded protein: CSADPGRQTSGRVTYNEQFF.

This clonotype occurred a few times. The chain joins TRBV5-1 to TRBJ1-1; D perhaps matches TRBD1 (5 bases). The V and J ends lost 0 bases and 4 bases respectively, with 13 bases between them. The CDR3 is 15 amino acids. CDR1 and CDR2 from the germline V gene are SGHRS and YFSETQ. CDR3 DNA sequence: TGCGCCAGCAGCTTGGATGGGGGATCGGGCACTGAAGCTTTCTTT. Translation: CASSLDGGSGTEAFF. The entire variable domain, with the rest obtained from reference TRBV5-1 and TRBJ1-1, is as follows: KAGVTQTPRYLIKTRGQQVTLSCSPISGHRSVSWYQQTPGQGLQFLFEYFSETQRNKGNFPGRFSGRQFSNSRSEMNVSTLELGDSALYLCASSLDGGSGTEAFFGQGTRLTVV.

This clonotype was detected only a few times. V gene TRBV6-2 or TRBV6-3 combines with J gene TRBJ2-1; D gene uncertain. The CDR3 runs to 11 residues. V lost 7 bases to trimming and J lost 3 bases, with 4 bases between them. Germline values: CDR1 MNHEY, CDR2 SVGEGT. This chain's CDR3 is CASTRYNEQFF. CDR3 DNA: TGTGCCAGCACCCGCTACAATGAGCAGTTCTTC.

V and J are TRBV24-1 and TRBJ1-2, with 10 bases that match TRBD1. The CDR3 contains 14 residues. Germline CDR1 reads KGHDR; CDR2 reads SFDVKD. V shed 3 bases, J shed 9 bases, and the junction held 6 bases outside the gene matches. CDR3 DNA: TGTGCCACCAGTGATGACAGGGGGCGCGGACGCTACACCTTC. Translated: CATSDDRGRGRYTF.

This clonotype has a handful of counts. The V gene is TRBV6-6, the J gene TRBJ2-5, with TRBD2 identical over 8 bases. The J segment lost 2 bases and the V segment lost 2 bases, leaving 7 bases of the junction unmatched. The germline V gene encodes CDR1 MNHNY and CDR2 SVGAGI (reference sequence). CDR3 length: 16 residues. The CDR3 DNA reads TGTGCCAGCAGTTACACCGGGGGGGCAAGGCAAGAGACCCAGTACTTC. Translation gives CASSYTGGARQETQYF.

This clonotype was recorded a few times. The V gene is TRBV7-2, the J gene TRBJ1-6, with a tentative D call TRBD1 (5 bases). V gave up 8 bases and J gave up 6 bases, with 17 bases separating them. The CDR3 has 15 amino acids. The V gene's germline CDR1 is SGHTA and CDR2 FQGNSA. CDR3 DNA: TGTGCCAGCCGCAGGGAGTTGGTACTTAATTCACCCCTCCACTTT. Its protein is CASRRELVLNSPLHF.

This rearrangement joins TRBV2 to TRBJ1-5; TRBD1 might be the D (5 bases). CDR3 size: 16 residues. V lost 5 bases, J lost 6 bases, and 20 bases lay in between. Germline V CDR1 and CDR2: SNHLY, FYNNEI. The CDR3: CASSSLGGNGRQPQHF. CDR3 coding DNA: TGTGCCAGCAGTTCCTTGGGGGGAAATGGCCGTCAGCCCCAGCATTTT.

The table lists this clonotype with a few counts. The rearrangement links TRBV7-2 to TRBJ2-7, with 9 bases aligning to TRBD1. The CDR3 length is 16 residues. CDR1 is SGHTA and CDR2 is FQGNSA in the germline V gene. Trimming removed 3 bases from V and 2 bases from J; junction bases left unmatched: 8. Here the CDR3 reads CASSFKTGTGPYEQYF. Written as DNA, the CDR3 is TGTGCCAGCAGCTTTAAGACCGGGACAGGGCCCTACGAGCAGTACTTC.

This clonotype was seen more than once but under ten times. The chain uses TRBV27 and TRBJ2-3; D is uncertain. This CDR3 has 15 residues. V was cut by 6 bases and J by 4 bases, with 17 bases left in between. Per the germline V gene, CDR1 is MNHEY and CDR2 is SMNVEV (reference sequence). CDR3 sequence (DNA): TGTGCCAGCAGCGCTCGGGTCGAAACGGCAGATACGCAGTATTTT. This gives the protein CASSARVETADTQYF.

This clonotype was counted between two and nine times. J is TRBJ2-1 and V is TRBV7-3; D not resolved. Trimming took off 3 bases at V and 0 bases at J, with 12 bases between the two ends. CDR3 length: 16 amino acids. Germline-derived CDR1 and CDR2 are SGHTA and FQGTGA. The CDR3 nucleotides are TGTGCCAGCAGCTTTGGGCTATCTAGCTCCTACAATGAGCAGTTCTTC. Translation: CASSFGLSSSYNEQFF. Full variable domain (outside the CDR3, taken from reference TRBV7-3 and TRBJ2-1): GAGVSQTPSNKVTEKGKYVELRCDPISGHTALYWYRQSLGQGPEFLIYFQGTGAADDSGLPNDRFFAVRPEGSVSTLKIQRTERGDSAVYLCASSFGLSSSYNEQFFGPGTRLTVL.

This clonotype was counted a few times. This rearrangement joins TRBV7-6 to TRBJ2-7; 9 nucleotides agree with TRBD1. Germline values: CDR1 SGHVS, CDR2 FNYEAQ. CDR3 length equals 15 residues. Trimming took 5 bases from V and 3 from J; bases not matched to a gene: 8. As DNA, the CDR3 is TGTGCCAGCAGCCCTTGGACAGGGGACCTCTACGAGCAGTACTTC. It codes for CASSPWTGDLYEQYF.

This chain links TRBV12-3 or TRBV12-4 with TRBJ1-1, with D possibly being TRBD1 (6 bases). This CDR3 is 15 amino acids long. V gave up 2 bases and J gave up 1 base, with 11 bases separating them. Here the CDR3 DNA reads TGTGCCAGCAGTTTACGTCCGACAGGGAACACTGAAGCTTTCTTT. Its translation is CASSLRPTGNTEAFF.

This rearrangement joins TRBV29-1 to TRBJ1-3; D is undetermined. CDR3 length equals 13 residues. The V gene's germline CDR1 is SQVTM and CDR2 ANQGSEA. Trimming stripped 4 bases from V and 1 base from J, with 8 bases between. The DNA of the CDR3 is TGCAGCGTTGGTGGAGGTTCTGGAAACACCATATATTTT. Protein sequence: CSVGGGSGNTIYF.

This clonotype was counted between two and nine times. The chain carries TRBV5-6 and TRBJ2-7; 8 bases align to TRBD2. Germline V gene sequence: CDR1 SGHDT, CDR2 YYEEEE. V lost 2 bases to trimming and J lost 4 bases; unmatched junction nucleotides: 5. This CDR3 is built from 14 residues. The CDR3 coding sequence is TGTGCCAGCAGCTTCCGGCGGGAGGAATACGAGCAGTACTTC. Translation: CASSFRREEYEQYF.

The chain joins TRBV5-5 to TRBJ2-5; D is perhaps TRBD2 (6 bases). Trimming took off 3 bases at V and 3 bases at J, with 24 bases between the two ends. Germline CDR1 reads SGHKS; CDR2 reads YYEKEE (reference sequence). The CDR3 consists of 18 residues. The CDR3 DNA is TGTGCCAGCAGCTCAAGGGGAGGTTTTGGGGGGAGAGAAGAGACCCAGTACTTC. This sequence encodes CASSSRGGFGGREETQYF.

V usage is TRBV4-1 and J usage is TRBJ1-4; 7 positions match TRBD1. The CDR3 sequence is 16 residues long. Germline values: CDR1 MGHRA, CDR2 YSYEKL. Trimming cost V 2 bases and J 8 bases; bases outside gene matches: 11. In DNA, the CDR3 is TGCGCCAGCAGCCAACGGTCGGAGGGGGCTCGAGAAAAACTGTTTTTT. Protein sequence: CASSQRSEGAREKLFF.